A single sample gave rise to the 11 T cell receptor beta chains below, sequenced in a study of spatial heterogeneity in lung cancer. Time point described: sample taken at primary tumor resection. Tumor, nontumor lung or frozen PBMC supplied whole RNA, sequenced without sorting. TCRdb reanalysed the 5' RACE reads using MiXCR and keeps one entry per CDR3 protein. Found here are around 24,000 distinct CDR3 sequences, 5.5% to 8.5% of them singletons; the top ten hold more than 13%. The sample was PBMCs, taken at surgery. Receptors were obtained from a male donor with early-stage non-small cell lung cancer.

This clonotype was detected many times. V and J are TRBV10-1 and TRBJ1-1; possibly TRBD1 for D (5 bases). With 0 bases removed from V and 4 bases from J, the gap between germline ends came to 6 bases. The CDR3 covers 13 residues. Germline V CDR1 and CDR2: WNHNN, SYGVQD (reference sequence). The CDR3 nucleotides read TGCGCCAGCAGTGAGTCGGGGGGCACTGAAGCTTTCTTT. Encoded protein: CASSESGGTEAFF.

This clonotype appeared many times. The chain joins TRBV7-2 to TRBJ1-2; 7 nucleotides agree with TRBD1. V was clipped by 0 bases and J by 5 bases; unmatched bases: 9. This CDR3 contains 16 residues. CDR1 and CDR2 (germline): SGHTA, FQGNSA. This CDR3 is CASSLAHGTVPYGYTF. The CDR3, as DNA: TGTGCCAGCAGCTTAGCGCACGGGACAGTTCCATATGGCTACACCTTC.

This chain uses TRBV6-5 with TRBJ1-1, with D possibly being TRBD1 (6 bases). Trimming shortened V by 7 bases and J by 6 bases, and 18 bases separated the two germline ends. In germline, CDR1 is MNHEY, CDR2 SVGAGI. There are 14 residues in the CDR3. DNA for the CDR3: TGTGCCAGCACGCCACAGGGAGATAAGGCTGAAGCTTTCTTT. It yields the protein CASTPQGDKAEAFF.

This chain links TRBV7-2 with TRBJ2-3; D gene unclear. Germline CDR1 reads SGHTA; CDR2 reads FQGNSA. V gave up 0 bases and J gave up 5 bases, with 9 bases separating them. The CDR3 length is 14 residues. This CDR3 is CASSLALGIDTQYF. Here the CDR3 DNA reads TGTGCCAGCAGCTTAGCGTTAGGGATAGATACGCAGTATTTT.

This clonotype was picked up a small number of times. This chain connects TRBV20-1 to TRBJ2-1, with D perhaps TRBD1 (6 bases). The CDR3 loop spans 14 amino acids. V was pared by 6 bases and J by 10 bases, with 22 bases between. Per the germline V gene, CDR1 is DFQATT and CDR2 is SNEGSKA (reference sequence). The CDR3 region is CSAPPSATQGEQFF. The CDR3 region has the DNA TGCAGTGCCCCACCGAGCGCGACCCAGGGGGAGCAGTTCTTC.

This clonotype was found many times. The DNA for the CDR3 is TGTGCCAGCAGGGGACTAGCGGGAGACACCGGGGAGCTGTTTTTT. As protein: CASRGLAGDTGELFF. This chain links TRBV2 with TRBJ2-2; 14 bases are a match to TRBD2. The CDR3 spans 15 residues. In germline, CDR1 is SNHLY, CDR2 FYNNEI. Trimming took 6 bases from V and 3 from J; bases not matched to a gene: 0.

Ten or more counts support this clonotype. The chain carries TRBV12-3 or TRBV12-4 and TRBJ1-2, with 7 bases identical to TRBD1. CDR3 length equals 13 residues. With V trimmed by 6 bases and J by 6 bases, 7 bases remained unmatched. Here the CDR3 DNA reads TGTGCCAGCAGGCCGACAGGGAGGGATGGCTACACCTTC. Translating gives CASRPTGRDGYTF.

This clonotype was observed many times. The chain recombines TRBV24-1 with TRBJ2-1, with a weak D call TRBD2 (6 bases). CDR1 is KGHDR and CDR2 is SFDVKD in the germline V gene. The length of the CDR3 is 16 residues. V lost 4 bases and J lost 0, with 12 bases in between. CDR3 residues: CATSDAGLSSYNEQFF. The DNA for the CDR3 is TGTGCCACCAGTGACGCGGGGCTAAGCTCCTACAATGAGCAGTTCTTC.

The sample holds a few counts of this clonotype. The genes are TRBV7-9 and TRBJ2-4; D is undetermined. The V gene lost 5 bases and the J gene lost 3 bases, with 14 bases spanning the gap. The CDR3 has 15 amino acids. From germline, CDR1 is SEHNR and CDR2 FQNEAQ (reference sequence). Here the CDR3 reads CASSPTDKVKNIQYF. The CDR3, as DNA: TGTGCCAGCAGCCCCACTGACAAGGTCAAAAACATTCAGTACTTC.

This clonotype was counted many times. V is TRBV6-2 or TRBV6-3 and J is TRBJ2-2; TRBD1 aligns across 9 bases. Germline-derived CDR1 and CDR2 are MNHEY and SVGEGT. The V and J ends lost 5 bases and 4 bases, in that order; junction bases with no gene match: 2. The CDR3 spans 14 residues. CDR3 in amino acids: CASSRTGATGELFF. DNA of the CDR3: TGTGCCAGCAGTAGGACAGGGGCCACCGGGGAGCTGTTTTTT.

By proportion, this clonotype is medium-sized. The V gene is TRBV12-3 or TRBV12-4, the J gene TRBJ1-5; no clear D gene. V was trimmed by 2 bases and J by 6 bases, leaving 14 bases between them. The CDR3 contains 15 residues. The chain's CDR3 is CASSLRQDRTQPQHF. The DNA for the CDR3 is TGTGCCAGCAGTTTACGGCAGGATCGTACTCAGCCCCAGCATTTT.